The 28 T cell receptor beta chains listed next were all sequenced from one sample in a study of early T cells in non-severe SARS-CoV-2 infection. TCRdb re-analysed the 5' RACE reads in MiXCR, keeping a single row per CDR3 protein. The sample lists 70,000 to 75,000 distinct CDR3 sequences; approximately 15% were seen once. The sample taken for sequencing was whole blood. These receptors were obtained from an adult who was a healthcare worker with PCR-confirmed SARS-CoV-2 infection or an uninfected control (not recorded which).

This clonotype was observed a few times. The chain joins TRBV12-3 or TRBV12-4 to TRBJ1-1, with D perhaps TRBD1 (6 bases). The V and J ends lost 4 bases and 6 bases respectively, with 9 bases between them. The CDR3 length is 12 residues. The CDR3 DNA reads TGTGCCAGCAGTTACAGGGTTTCTGAAGCTTTCTTT. It is translated as CASSYRVSEAFF.

The V gene is TRBV7-8, the J gene TRBJ2-1; a weak D match, TRBD2 (5 bases). The CDR3 covers 15 residues. Trimming removed 6 bases at V and 4 bases at J, with 16 bases between. Germline CDR1 reads SGHVS; CDR2 reads FQNEAQ. CDR3 sequence (DNA): TGTGCCAGCAGTCCGATCGGGGTAGATTACAATGAGCAGTTCTTC. Translated, it gives CASSPIGVDYNEQFF.

This clonotype occurred many times. This chain uses TRBV21-1 with TRBJ2-3; the listed D gene, TRBD2, was not tested against the DNA. TRBV21-1 counts as a pseudogene. There are 12 residues in the CDR3. The DNA for the CDR3 is TGTGCCAGCAGCAAAGGCCTCCACAAGCAGTATTTT. It is translated as CASSKGLHKQYF.

The chain combines TRBV29-1 with TRBJ1-1, with D unclear. CDR3 size: 12 residues. Trimming stripped 4 bases from V and 3 bases from J, with 9 bases between. Germline V gene lookup returns CDR1 SQVTM and CDR2 ANQGSEA. The DNA for the CDR3 is TGCAGCGTTGTAGATTGGGACACTGAAGCTTTCTTT. Protein: CSVVDWDTEAFF.

This clonotype was detected ten times or more. The chain recombines TRBV28 with TRBJ2-5, with D perhaps matching TRBD1 or TRBD2 (5 bases each). V gave up 6 bases and J gave up 5 bases, with 25 bases separating them. This CDR3 spans 17 amino acids. Germline CDR1 reads MDHEN; CDR2 reads SYDVKM. Here the CDR3 reads CASSLGWGKKVSETQYF. The CDR3 region has the DNA TGTGCCAGCAGCCTGGGATGGGGGAAAAAAGTCTCGGAGACCCAGTACTTC.

This clonotype has just a few counts. J is TRBJ2-7 and V is TRBV19; D possibly matches TRBD1 or TRBD2 (5 bases each). Germline CDR1 reads LNHDA; CDR2 reads SQIVND (reference sequence). V shed 1 base and J shed 2 bases, with 12 bases lying between them. CDR3 length: 15 amino acids. The CDR3 protein is CASSIGDGEAYEQYF. DNA of the CDR3: TGTGCCAGTAGTATAGGGGACGGCGAGGCCTACGAGCAGTACTTC.

V usage is TRBV27 and J usage is TRBJ1-5; D might be TRBD1 (6 bases). Germline assignment: CDR1 MNHEY and CDR2 SMNVEV (reference sequence). V was shortened by 6 bases and J by 9 bases, with 12 bases between the two germline ends. This CDR3 is built from 12 residues. In nucleotides, the CDR3 is TGTGCCAGCAGCCGCCAGGGGTGGCCCCAGCATTTT. This codes for CASSRQGWPQHF.

The chain carries TRBV28 and TRBJ2-6; 7 bases map to TRBD2. V was pared by 3 bases and J by 1 base, with 3 bases of the junction left unmatched. This CDR3 has 16 residues. From germline, CDR1 is MDHEN and CDR2 SYDVKM. The CDR3 DNA follows: TGTGCCAGCAGTTTCCGGGGGGATTCTGGGGCCAACGTCCTGACTTTC. As protein: CASSFRGDSGANVLTF.

At least ten counts were recorded for this clonotype. The gene calls are TRBV7-2 and TRBJ2-1; a weak D match, TRBD1 (6 bases). Looked up from germline, CDR1 is SGHTA and CDR2 is FQGNSA. Trimming removed 5 bases at V and 3 bases at J, with 14 bases between. This CDR3 spans 15 amino acids. This CDR3 is CASSPRRGNYNEQFF. The CDR3 nucleotides read TGTGCCAGCAGCCCCCGAAGGGGGAACTACAATGAGCAGTTCTTC. Filled out from reference TRBV7-2 and TRBJ2-1, the complete variable domain reads GAGVSQSPSNKVTEKGKDVELRCDPISGHTALYWYRQSLGQGLEFLIYFQGNSAPDKSGLPSDRFSAERTGGSVSTLTIQRTQQEDSAVYLCASSPRRGNYNEQFFGPGTRLTVL.

V and J are TRBV5-6 and TRBJ1-4; the match to TRBD1 covers 9 bases. Unmatched junction bases numbered 4, after V lost 4 bases and J lost 6 bases. The germline gives CDR1 SGHDT, CDR2 YYEEEE. The CDR3 consists of 14 residues. CDR3 residues: CASSNRGRDEKLFF. The DNA for the CDR3 is TGTGCCAGCAGCAACAGGGGGCGTGATGAAAAACTGTTTTTT. Complete variable domain (other parts from reference TRBV5-6 and TRBJ1-4): DAGVTQSPTHLIKTRGQQVTLRCSPKSGHDTVSWYQQALGQGPQFIFQYYEEEERQRGNFPDRFSGHQFPNYSSELNVNALLLGDSALYLCASSNRGRDEKLFFGSGTQLSVL.

This clonotype turned up a few times. This sequence joins TRBV7-2 and TRBJ2-5; D is unresolved. The CDR3 covers 14 residues. Germline V lookup: CDR1 SGHTA, CDR2 FQGNSA. Deletions cut 0 bases from V and 1 base from J, with 6 bases between. In DNA, the CDR3 is TGTGCCAGCAGCTTAGCTGCTTTCCAAGAGACCCAGTACTTC. This sequence encodes CASSLAAFQETQYF. Using reference TRBV7-2 and TRBJ2-5 for the parts outside the CDR3, the full variable domain is GAGVSQSPSNKVTEKGKDVELRCDPISGHTALYWYRQSLGQGLEFLIYFQGNSAPDKSGLPSDRFSAERTGGSVSTLTIQRTQQEDSAVYLCASSLAAFQETQYFGPGTRLLVL.

The genes are TRBV2 and TRBJ2-6; D may be TRBD2 (5 bases). The ends were cut back, 11 bases at V and 1 base at J, with 18 bases in the middle. Germline CDR1 is SNHLY and CDR2 is FYNNEI. CDR3 length equals 16 residues. The CDR3 coding sequence is TGTGCCGGTGCTAGAGGGCGCCTATCTGGGGCCAACGTCCTGACTTTC. Translating gives CAGARGRLSGANVLTF.

The chain employs TRBV20-1 and TRBJ1-3, with D unresolved. CDR3 length: 14 residues. Looked up from germline, CDR1 is DFQATT and CDR2 is SNEGSKA (reference sequence). Trimming removed 4 bases at V and 0 bases at J, with 10 bases between. The CDR3 DNA follows: TGCAGTGCTATGGTACCCATCTCTGGAAACACCATATATTTT. It translates to CSAMVPISGNTIYF.

This clonotype has a count of ten or more. The chain joins TRBV7-6 to TRBJ2-4; D tentatively reads TRBD1 or TRBD2 (5 bases each). The CDR3 consists of 13 residues. Trimming took off 4 bases at V and 8 bases at J, with 12 bases between the two ends. Per germline, CDR1 SGHVS and CDR2 FNYEAQ. The CDR3 reads CASSWDQGYIQYF. The CDR3 DNA follows: TGTGCCAGCAGCTGGGACCAGGGTTACATTCAGTACTTC.

This clonotype was counted a few times. This chain links TRBV12-3 or TRBV12-4 with TRBJ1-5; D remains ambiguous. The CDR3 totals 11 residues. The V and J ends lost 3 bases and 7 bases respectively, with 4 bases between them. The CDR3 bases are TGTGCCAGCAGTTTGGGCCAGCCCCAGCATTTT. This translates into CASSLGQPQHF.

In DNA, the CDR3 is TGTGCCAGCAGTTCATGGGACAGGTTAACGATCACAGATACGCAGTATTTT. It encodes CASSSWDRLTITDTQYF. This chain connects TRBV28 to TRBJ2-3; 8 nucleotides agree with TRBD1. The V gene end was trimmed by 4 bases and the J gene end by 2 bases; junction bases not matched to a gene: 11. The length of the CDR3 is 17 residues. Germline V lookup: CDR1 MDHEN, CDR2 SYDVKM.

This clonotype was counted a few times. The gene calls are TRBV19 and TRBJ2-7; no firm D call. Germline V gene data show CDR1 as LNHDA and CDR2 as SQIVND (reference sequence). V was shortened by 5 bases and J by 2 bases, with 19 bases between the two germline ends. The CDR3 is made up of 16 amino acids. The CDR3 loop is CASSPLGRLGTYEQYF. The CDR3 DNA is TGTGCCAGTAGTCCCCTCGGCAGGCTTGGGACCTACGAGCAGTACTTC.

The chain carries TRBV7-9 and TRBJ1-6; 8 nucleotides match TRBD1. This CDR3 has 13 amino acids. Germline V gene data show CDR1 as SEHNR and CDR2 as FQNEAQ (reference sequence). V shed 7 bases, J shed 10 bases, and the junction held 6 bases outside the gene matches. The CDR3 sequence is CASTMTGESPLHF. The CDR3, as DNA: TGTGCCAGCACCATGACAGGGGAATCACCCCTCCACTTT.

The rearrangement joins TRBV15 to TRBJ1-1; TRBD1 agrees at 9 bases. Germline V lookup: CDR1 LNHNV, CDR2 YYDKDF (reference sequence). The CDR3 loop spans 18 amino acids. Trimming cost V 0 bases and J 2 bases; bases outside gene matches: 10. The DNA for the CDR3 is TGTGCCACCAGCAGAGAAAGGGGACAGGGTGGTGGAAACACTGAAGCTTTCTTT. It yields the protein CATSRERGQGGGNTEAFF.

The rearrangement links TRBV7-3 to TRBJ1-1; D gene unclear. This CDR3 comprises 14 residues. The V gene lost 2 bases and the J gene lost 4 bases, with 11 bases spanning the gap. Germline values: CDR1 SGHTA, CDR2 FQGTGA. The CDR3 DNA reads TGTGCCAGCAGCTTAGCTGGAGAAGGCACTGAAGCTTTCTTT. Amino acid sequence: CASSLAGEGTEAFF. The full variable domain, its missing parts supplied by reference TRBV7-3 and TRBJ1-1, is GAGVSQTPSNKVTEKGKYVELRCDPISGHTALYWYRQSLGQGPEFLIYFQGTGAADDSGLPNDRFFAVRPEGSVSTLKIQRTERGDSAVYLCASSLAGEGTEAFFGQGTRLTVV.

The J gene is TRBJ1-1, the V gene TRBV6-5; D not resolved. Germline loops: CDR1 MNHEY, CDR2 SVGAGI. Trimming took off 8 bases at V and 4 bases at J, with 17 bases between the two ends. The CDR3 length is 14 residues. CDR3 DNA: TGTGCCAGCCGACGACTTGAGGGTGGCACTGAAGCTTTCTTT. This gives the protein CASRRLEGGTEAFF.

The sample holds many counts of this clonotype. An end of the junction differs from the germline gene, which may be a read error. The chain couples TRBV7-2 to TRBJ2-5; D is ambiguous. This CDR3 is built from 13 residues. Germline V gene sequence: CDR1 SGHTA, CDR2 FQGNSA. CDR3 amino acids: CASSLVAEEPQYF. For the CDR3, the DNA is TGTGCCAGCAGCTTAGTGGCAGAAGAGCCCCAGTACTTC.

The table lists this clonotype with a few counts. V and J are TRBV27 and TRBJ1-6, with a weak D call TRBD1 (6 bases). The CDR3 sequence is 16 residues long. V dropped 5 bases and J dropped 6 bases, with 17 bases sitting between them. Germline loops: CDR1 MNHEY, CDR2 SMNVEV (reference sequence). The CDR3 nucleotides are TGTGCCAGCAGTCCACGCACCGGGACACCTAATTCACCCCTCCACTTT. Its translation is CASSPRTGTPNSPLHF.

This clonotype turned up a few times. The chain is built from TRBV20-1 and TRBJ1-4; 7 bases map to TRBD1. The CDR3 sequence is 14 residues long. Germline V CDR1 and CDR2: DFQATT, SNEGSKA (reference sequence). V gave up 3 bases and J gave up 8 bases; unmatched junction bases: 9. Here the CDR3 DNA reads TGCAGTGCTAGCCCCCACAGGGGCGGGGAAAAACTGTTTTTT. It encodes CSASPHRGGEKLFF.

This clonotype has a count of ten or more. The rearrangement joins TRBV7-6 to TRBJ2-2; D is undetermined. CDR3 size: 12 residues. Trimming pared 5 bases from V and 2 bases from J, leaving 3 bases between. Germline assignment: CDR1 SGHVS and CDR2 FNYEAQ. The CDR3 sequence is CASSHNTGELFF. The DNA for the CDR3 is TGTGCCAGCAGCCACAACACCGGGGAGCTGTTTTTT.

This chain uses TRBV29-1 with TRBJ1-1; D is undetermined. This CDR3 is built from 11 residues. Trimming removed 4 bases from V and 10 bases from J, with 13 bases in between. Germline values: CDR1 SQVTM, CDR2 ANQGSEA. The CDR3 DNA is TGCAGCGTTGCTCTGGACTTTAGAGCTTTCTTT. Protein sequence: CSVALDFRAFF. Full variable domain (rest looked up from reference TRBV29-1 and TRBJ1-1): SAVISQKPSRDICQRGTSLTIQCQVDSQVTMMFWYRQQPGQSLTLIATANQGSEATYESGFVIDKFPISRPNLTFSTLTVSNMSPEDSSIYLCSVALDFRAFFGQGTRLTVV.

V is TRBV29-1 and J is TRBJ1-1; 7 bases are a match to TRBD1. CDR3 length: 13 residues. V lost 6 bases and J lost 2; bases outside the gene matches: 6. In germline, CDR1 is SQVTM, CDR2 ANQGSEA. CDR3 DNA sequence: TGCAGCGTGACCCCAGGGGGAAACACTGAAGCTTTCTTT. Residues: CSVTPGGNTEAFF.

This clonotype has more than one count but fewer than ten. This chain uses TRBV3-1 with TRBJ2-7; tentatively, D is TRBD2 (6 bases). V dropped 4 bases and J dropped 6 bases, with 22 bases sitting between them. CDR1 and CDR2 (germline): LGHDT, YNNKEL (reference sequence). This CDR3 comprises 16 residues. CDR3 sequence (DNA): TGTGCCAGCAGCCGGGACCCGGGACTTGTTGACGGCGAGCAGTACTTC. Its translation is CASSRDPGLVDGEQYF.